This note documents a single TCR beta chain sequence. This specimen comes from a study of blood T cell repertoires in COVID-19. The table came from immunoSEQ multiplex PCR; TCRdb's copy has only in-frame clones and leaves some out. In the table there are approximately 140,000 clones, 84% of which are singletons. Material for sequencing was peripheral blood. This clonotype originated in a man between 65 and 85 years old with acute or convalescent COVID-19.

The CDR3 DNA reads as TGTGCCAGCAGTCCTGGGGGGGCTGGAAACACCATATATTTT. This gives the protein CASSPGGAGNTIYF. This chain uses TRBV28 with TRBJ1-3; perhaps TRBD1 as D (5 bases). The CDR3 loop spans 14 amino acids. In germline, CDR1 is MDHEN, CDR2 SYDVKM. Between the trimmed V and J ends, which lost 5 bases and 2 bases, there was a span of 10 bases.